The clone carrying this T cell receptor (beta chain) came up a few times. The antigen remains unidentified. This entry comes from a study of vaccination effects on CD4 cells after COVID-19. For the study at large: Samples were given by two convalescent patients 16 days and one week before vaccination. Study findings and constraints: Marked clonal contraction was seen late after vaccination (in both infection- and vaccine-induced clones). Convalescent patients were scarce, and early post-infection timepoints were absent.

Antigen-specific CD4+ T cells expanded by the ViraFEST assay with viral peptide pools were then sequenced. CD4+ T cell isolation took place after approximately ten days of culture. The person's infection with SARS-CoV-2, confirmed by PCR, took place between March and December 2020. Cultures got half-medium changes with IL-2 on days 3 and 7. The assay was immunoSEQ multiplex PCR, and TCRdb's table has in-frame clones only and misses some. The repertoire consists of roughly 45,000 clones, with approximately 70% occurring once and the leading ten covering under 40%. From germline, CDR1 is SGHTS and CDR2 YDEGEE. V was trimmed by 3 bases and J by 9 bases, leaving 10 bases between them. There are 12 residues in the CDR3.

The gene calls are TRBV5-8 and TRBJ2-1, with D uncertain. The sequence was obtained from a human donor who had a prior SARS-CoV-2 infection. The specimen comprised CD4+ T cells from PBMCs cultured with a peptide pool, sampled before COVID-19 vaccination. The CDR3: CASSYYRSEQFF. Written as DNA, the CDR3 is TGTGCCAGCAGCTACTACCGCTCTGAGCAGTTCTTC.